Described below is a single TCR beta chain sequence and its context. As yet, its antigen is unknown. The CDR3 covers 16 residues. Trimming removed 5 bases from V and 6 bases from J, with 21 bases in between. The germline gives CDR1 LGHNA, CDR2 YNFKEQ. This entry is derived from a study of graft-versus-host responses after intestinal transplantation. Overall study: Induction using anti-thymocyte globulin, followed by tacrolimus and steroids for about 3 years, was given to all recipients.

Libraries were prepared by immunoSEQ multiplex PCR; TCRdb keeps only in-frame clonotypes and omits some of them. The sample shows 50,000 to 75,000 clones, 90% to 95% of them seen only once. The chain carries TRBV4-2 and TRBJ2-3, with a tentative D call TRBD1 (5 bases). The input for sequencing was unstimulated CD4+ T cells sorted from spleen or lymph node cells, taken before transplant. This TCR was sampled from a human donor who was the organ donor for an intestinal transplant. The chain's CDR3 is CASSSGHAVFFDTQYF. The DNA of the CDR3 is TGTGCCAGCAGCTCTGGACACGCAGTTTTTTTCGATACGCAGTATTTT.